Shown below are 27 T cell receptor beta chains from a single sample sequenced in a study of cytomegalovirus exposure and HLA in healthy donors. 13 Jbeta primers and 60 Vbeta primers were used for the PCR. The data were produced by immunoSEQ multiplex PCR, yet TCRdb's version contains in-frame clones alone and is incomplete. The sample contains some 120,000 clones, 60% to 75% of which appear only once. Input material: PBMCs. All receptors come from a woman aged 50 to 60 in good health and CMV-seropositive.

This clone occurred a few times. V gene TRBV29-1 combines with J gene TRBJ1-2; D possibly corresponds to TRBD1 (5 bases). This CDR3 spans 12 amino acids. Trimming left V 7 bases short and J 10 bases short, with 19 bases between. CDR1 is SQVTM, CDR2 ANQGSEA, per germline. The CDR3, as DNA: TGCAGCGCTGGGGTAGCTCGGGGGGACTACACCTTC. Protein sequence: CSAGVARGDYTF.

The V call is TRBV5-6, the J call TRBJ1-3, with a weak D call TRBD1 (5 bases). CDR1 and CDR2 (germline): SGHDT, YYEEEE. The V gene lost 1 base and the J gene lost 4 bases, with 12 bases spanning the gap. The CDR3 has 15 amino acids. CDR3 nucleotides: TGTGCCAGCAGCTTGATCGGCGGGGGGGGAAACACCATATATTTT. It yields the protein CASSLIGGGGNTIYF.

This chain uses TRBV5-4 with TRBJ2-3; the match to TRBD1 covers 7 bases. The CDR3 runs to 14 residues. V lost 2 bases and J lost 4; bases outside the gene matches: 4. Per the germline V gene, CDR1 is SGHNT and CDR2 is YYREEE (reference sequence). The CDR3 coding sequence is TGTGCCAGCAGCTTACAGGGGCCGGCAGATACGCAGTATTTT. Its translation is CASSLQGPADTQYF.

This clone came up once. This chain uses TRBV30 with TRBJ2-7; tentatively, D is TRBD1 (6 bases). Germline CDR1 and CDR2: GTSNPN and SVGIG (reference sequence). Trimming pared 2 bases from V and 7 bases from J, leaving 18 bases between. This CDR3 has 14 amino acids. CDR3 protein: CAWSPTGTGREQYF. CDR3 DNA: TGTGCCTGGAGTCCAACAGGGACGGGGCGAGAGCAGTACTTC. The complete variable domain, with remaining parts taken from reference TRBV30 and TRBJ2-7, reads SQTIHQWPATLVQPVGSPLSLECTVEGTSNPNLYWYRQAAGRGLQLLFYSVGIGQISSEVPQNLSASRPQDRQFILSSKKLLLSDSGFYLCAWSPTGTGREQYFGPGTRLTVT.

V and J are TRBV2 and TRBJ2-1; D is perhaps TRBD1 or TRBD2 (10 bases each). CDR1 is SNHLY and CDR2 is FYNNEI in the germline V gene. The CDR3 sequence is 18 residues long. Between the trimmed V and J ends, which lost 10 bases and 8 bases, there was a span of 33 bases. Here the CDR3 DNA reads TGTGCCACCGACAGGGGGCTGCTAGCGGGGGTCACTGGCCATGAGCAGTTCTTC. It is translated as CATDRGLLAGVTGHEQFF.

In its sample, this clone was seen once. The rearrangement links TRBV7-8 to TRBJ2-7, with 7 bases matching TRBD1. The V and J ends lost 5 bases and 3 bases, in that order; junction bases with no gene match: 7. Germline assignment: CDR1 SGHVS and CDR2 FQNEAQ. This CDR3 region has 14 residues. The chain's CDR3 is CASSIRGDSYEQYF. The CDR3 region has the DNA TGTGCCAGCAGCATTAGAGGGGACAGCTACGAGCAGTACTTC.

V is TRBV29-1 and J is TRBJ1-3; no clear D gene. The length of the CDR3 is 10 residues. Germline V lookup: CDR1 SQVTM, CDR2 ANQGSEA. The V and J ends lost 7 bases and 9 bases respectively, with 10 bases between them. The CDR3 DNA is TGCAGCGCGGGGTCAACCACCATATATTTT. Residues: CSAGSTTIYF. Filled out from reference TRBV29-1 and TRBJ1-3, the complete variable domain reads SAVISQKPSRDICQRGTSLTIQCQVDSQVTMMFWYRQQPGQSLTLIATANQGSEATYESGFVIDKFPISRPNLTFSTLTVSNMSPEDSSIYLCSAGSTTIYFGEGSWLTVV.

The chain carries TRBV7-6 and TRBJ2-1; 11 bases are shared with TRBD2. Germline V gene data show CDR1 as SGHVS and CDR2 as FNYEAQ. V lost 0 bases to trimming and J lost 4 bases; unmatched junction nucleotides: 2. The CDR3 is 16 residues long. CDR3 DNA: TGTGCCAGCAGCTTAGCTATAGCGGGGGGGTACAATGAGCAGTTCTTC. This gives the protein CASSLAIAGGYNEQFF.

The rearrangement joins TRBV7-2 to TRBJ1-1; TRBD1 might be the D (5 bases). Deletions cut 7 bases from V and 9 bases from J, with 15 bases between. Germline V gene data show CDR1 as SGHTA and CDR2 as FQGNSA. This CDR3 spans 12 amino acids. As DNA, the CDR3 is TGTGCCAGCACCCCCCAGGGAGGGAAAGCTTTCTTT. Amino acids: CASTPQGGKAFF.

CDR3 DNA: TGTGCCAGCAAAGCGGATCCCGAAGAGACCCAGTACTTC. Translated: CASKADPEETQYF. The chain is built from TRBV2 and TRBJ2-5, with a tentative D call TRBD2 (5 bases). Germline CDR1 and CDR2: SNHLY and FYNNEI. This CDR3 has 13 amino acids. Trimming removed 7 bases at V and 3 bases at J, with 12 bases between. Based on the CDR3 plus reference TRBV2 and TRBJ2-5, the full variable domain is EPEVTQTPSHQVTQMGQEVILRCVPISNHLYFYWYRQILGQKVEFLVSFYNNEISEKSEIFDDQFSVERPDGSNFTLKIRSTKLEDSAMYFCASKADPEETQYFGPGTRLLVL.

In this sample, this clone turned up once. This chain uses TRBV30 with TRBJ1-2; D is ambiguous. The CDR3 covers 13 residues. Trimming took 0 bases from V and 4 from J, leaving 9 bases between them. Germline values: CDR1 GTSNPN, CDR2 SVGIG (reference sequence). The CDR3 loop reads CAWSVKLSYGYTF. The DNA for the CDR3 is TGTGCCTGGAGTGTAAAGTTGAGCTATGGCTACACCTTC.

This clone was seen once. The chain couples TRBV5-6 to TRBJ1-2, with D uncertain. Between the trimmed V and J ends, which lost 0 bases and 5 bases, there was a span of 5 bases. Germline V gives CDR1 SGHDT, CDR2 YYEEEE. The CDR3 runs 12 residues. CDR3 bases: TGTGCCAGCAGCTTGGACTCGTATGGCTACACCTTC. Its translation is CASSLDSYGYTF.

The V gene is TRBV11-3, the J gene TRBJ1-6; D not certain. The CDR3 totals 13 residues. Germline-derived CDR1 and CDR2 are SGHNT and YENEEA. V shed 2 bases and J shed 8 bases, with 7 bases lying between them. CDR3 sequence reads: CASSLISYSPLHF. The CDR3 DNA is TGTGCCAGCAGCTTAATTTCTTATTCACCCCTCCACTTT. The full variable domain, with the rest looked up from reference TRBV11-3 and TRBJ1-6, is EAGVVQSPRYKIIEKKQPVAFWCNPISGHNTLYWYLQNLGQGPELLIRYENEEAVDDSQLPKDRFSAERLKGVDSTLKIQPAELGDSAVYLCASSLISYSPLHFGNGTRLTVT.

This sequence joins TRBV27 and TRBJ2-1; TRBD2 might be the D (7 bases). The CDR3 is 15 residues long. Trimming shortened V by 1 base and J by 6 bases, and 13 bases separated the two germline ends. Germline CDR1 reads MNHEY; CDR2 reads SMNVEV (reference sequence). CDR3 residues: CASSLWGGATNEQFF. DNA of the CDR3: TGTGCCAGCAGTTTATGGGGGGGGGCAACCAATGAGCAGTTCTTC.

This clone was observed a few times. This chain joins TRBV19 and TRBJ1-5; D remains unclear. The V gene lost 7 bases and the J gene lost 2 bases, with 18 bases spanning the gap. This CDR3 is built from 16 residues. The germline gives CDR1 LNHDA, CDR2 SQIVND (reference sequence). The CDR3 reads CASKGGTALGNQPQHF. The CDR3 nucleotides read TGTGCCAGTAAAGGAGGTACAGCCCTAGGCAATCAGCCCCAGCATTTT.

The rearrangement links TRBV20-1 to TRBJ2-1; D gene uncertain. The CDR3 sequence is 11 residues long. CDR1 and CDR2 from the germline V gene are DFQATT and SNEGSKA (reference sequence). V lost 3 bases and J lost 6, with 6 bases in between. The DNA for the CDR3 is TGCAGTGCTAGCCCGGTCAATGAGCAGTTCTTC. Encoded protein: CSASPVNEQFF.

The rearrangement uses TRBV5-6 and TRBJ1-6; D perhaps matches TRBD1 (5 bases). V was shortened by 1 base and J by 5 bases, with 10 bases between the two germline ends. Germline V gene sequence: CDR1 SGHDT, CDR2 YYEEEE. This CDR3 is 15 amino acids long. This chain's CDR3 is CASSLPGLNNSPLHF. The DNA for the CDR3 is TGTGCCAGCAGCTTGCCGGGACTGAATAATTCACCCCTCCACTTT.

The chain combines TRBV27 with TRBJ2-3, with 8 positions matching TRBD2. Trimming removed 2 bases from V and 3 bases from J; junction bases left unmatched: 1. Germline CDR1 MNHEY, CDR2 SMNVEV (reference sequence). The CDR3 length is 14 residues. CDR3 sequence: CASSLGTRTDTQYF. The CDR3 region has the DNA TGTGCCAGCAGTTTAGGGACTAGGACAGATACGCAGTATTTT.

This clone was observed a handful of times. This sequence joins TRBV27 and TRBJ2-7; possibly TRBD2 for D (6 bases). Germline CDR1 MNHEY, CDR2 SMNVEV (reference sequence). The length of the CDR3 is 12 residues. V was cut by 5 bases and J by 6 bases, with 11 bases left in between. CDR3 loop: CASSRGAGEQYF. The CDR3 nucleotides are TGTGCCAGCAGTCGAGGAGCGGGCGAGCAGTACTTC.

The V call is TRBV6-1, the J call TRBJ1-5; 8 nucleotides agree with TRBD1. CDR1 MNHNS and CDR2 SASEGT come from the germline V gene. V gave up 4 bases and J gave up 0 bases; unmatched junction bases: 11. CDR3 length equals 18 residues. The CDR3 reads CASSVWDRFSNSNQPQHF. CDR3 nucleotides: TGTGCCAGCAGTGTTTGGGACAGGTTTTCAAATAGCAATCAGCCCCAGCATTTT.

This clone was recorded a few times. The CDR3 is CASSFRTSGGADTQYF. The CDR3 DNA reads TGTGCCAGCAGTTTCCGGACTAGCGGGGGCGCAGATACGCAGTATTTT. The rearrangement joins TRBV6-5 to TRBJ2-3; 13 nucleotides match TRBD2. CDR3 length: 16 residues. Germline lookup yields CDR1 MNHEY and CDR2 SVGAGI. The V and J ends lost 4 bases and 4 bases, in that order; junction bases with no gene match: 5.

The V call is TRBV21-1, the J call TRBJ2-1; TRBD2, the table's D call, lacks a check against the DNA. TRBV21-1 is deemed a pseudogene. The CDR3 runs to 15 residues. The CDR3 is CASSNSGGELYEQFF. The CDR3 DNA reads as TGTGCCAGCAGCAATAGCGGGGGAGAGCTTTATGAGCAGTTCTTC.

The V gene is TRBV18, the J gene TRBJ2-2; possibly TRBD2 for D (6 bases). V was shortened by 3 bases and J by 7 bases, with 18 bases between the two germline ends. This CDR3 has 16 amino acids. Looked up from germline, CDR1 is KGHSH and CDR2 is LQKENI. The CDR3 DNA reads as TGTGCCAGCTCACCTTTGATTGGATTGGGAGGCGGGGAGCTGTTTTTT. Its translation is CASSPLIGLGGGELFF.

This chain uses TRBV7-9 with TRBJ1-2; D gene uncertain. Between the trimmed V and J ends, which lost 2 bases and 2 bases, there was a span of 12 bases. CDR1 is SEHNR, CDR2 FQNEAQ, per germline (reference sequence). The CDR3 totals 15 residues. The CDR3 coding sequence is TGTGCCAGCAGCTTAATGGCCGGGGAGAACTATGGCTACACCTTC. This gives the protein CASSLMAGENYGYTF. The full variable domain, its missing parts supplied by reference TRBV7-9 and TRBJ1-2, is DTGVSQNPRHKITKRGQNVTFRCDPISEHNRLYWYRQTLGQGPEFLTYFQNEAQLEKSRLLSDRFSAERPKGSFSTLEIQRTEQGDSAMYLCASSLMAGENYGYTFGSGTRLTVV.

The rearrangement joins TRBV4-2 to TRBJ2-1; maybe TRBD2 (6 bases). CDR1 and CDR2 (germline): LGHNA, YNFKEQ. This CDR3 region has 15 residues. V was pared by 4 bases and J by 0 bases, with 10 bases between. The CDR3: CASSPGAGSYNEQFF. DNA for the CDR3: TGTGCCAGCAGCCCCGGAGCGGGCTCCTACAATGAGCAGTTCTTC.

This clone appeared a few times. This chain uses TRBV7-9 with TRBJ2-1; D is possibly TRBD2 (5 bases). The CDR3 has 14 amino acids. Trimming removed 1 base from V and 5 bases from J, with 9 bases in between. Germline-derived CDR1 and CDR2 are SEHNR and FQNEAQ (reference sequence). The DNA of the CDR3 is TGTGCCAGCAGCTTAGAACTAGATCACAATGAGCAGTTCTTC. Translated: CASSLELDHNEQFF.

The chain links TRBV5-8 to TRBJ2-6; 7 nucleotides align to TRBD2. Germline values: CDR1 SGHTS, CDR2 YDEGEE. The CDR3 is 15 residues long. Losses at the gene ends were 5 bases for V and 0 bases for J; bases not matched to a gene: 2. In nucleotides, the CDR3 is TGTGCCAGCAGTTCTAGCGGCTCTGGGGCCAACGTCCTGACTTTC. The encoded protein is CASSSSGSGANVLTF.